Listed below are T cell receptor beta chains from one sample, sequenced in a study of T cell responses to AZD1222 COVID-19 vaccine. Profiled with immunoSEQ multiplex PCR; TCRdb holds only in-frame clones, not every one. Of about 150,000 clones listed, 90% are singletons. Source: peripheral blood, taken on day 0 of AZD1222 vaccination. The receptors stem from an adult in good health. Each CDR3 is given without its conserved first and last residue. A D gene is named only where the DNA matches it firmly.

j_call | d_call | v_call | cdr3_aa
TRBJ2-1 | - | TRBV5-1 | ASSSLDPAYNEQF
TRBJ2-7 | TRBD1 | TRBV30 | AWSGPTGVSYEQY
TRBJ2-2 | - | TRBV4-2 | ASSQSSLTGELF
TRBJ1-2 | - | TRBV5-1 | ASSLGNYGYT
TRBJ2-2 | TRBD1 | TRBV5-6 | ASSLRDRGNTGELF
TRBJ2-7 | - | TRBV3-1/TRBV3-2 | ASNLRGLAESYEQY
TRBJ1-6 | - | TRBV28 | ASSIGAGDGSPLH
TRBJ1-1 | - | TRBV4-2 | ASSQDYGAMNTEAF
TRBJ2-1 | TRBD2 | TRBV2 | AIVSGSYGNQRNEQF
TRBJ1-5 | TRBD1 | TRBV27 | ASSYSPGGGQPQH
TRBJ2-1 | - | TRBV7-9 | ASSRESYNEQF
TRBJ1-1 | TRBD1 | TRBV4-1 | ASTIAPGGLKNTEAF
TRBJ1-5 | - | TRBV30 | AWSTGIANQPQH
TRBJ2-7 | - | TRBV24-1 | ATSEPGQTEEQRHEQY
TRBJ2-7 | TRBD2 | TRBV7-2 | ASSFGGRAYEQY
TRBJ2-6 | TRBD1 | TRBV5-4 | ASSPTGDGANVLT
TRBJ2-5 | TRBD2 | TRBV10-3 | AISQGGGETQY
TRBJ1-2 | - | TRBV2 | ASREYWGSPPYGYT
TRBJ2-7 | TRBD2 | TRBV5-5 | ASSNPHLAGTNEQY
TRBJ1-2 | - | TRBV2 | ASTPMPPEKSNYGYT
TRBJ2-7 | - | TRBV14 | ASSARRYPYEQY
TRBJ2-4 | - | TRBV9 | ASSVGDRRGIQY
TRBJ1-1 | - | TRBV6-6 | ASTIVAGPKNTEAF
TRBJ2-1 | TRBD2 | TRBV9 | ASSDALAGNNEQF
TRBJ1-2 | - | TRBV7-2 | ASSSNGYT
TRBJ2-5 | - | TRBV7-2 | ASSLVRETQY
TRBJ1-1 | - | TRBV10-2 | ASSDDLGNTEAF
TRBJ2-5 | - | TRBV6-5 | ASSSSRETQY
TRBJ2-1 | - | TRBV28 | ASSLFRGNEQF
TRBJ2-3 | - | TRBV6-5 | ASSYLADTQY
TRBJ2-7 | TRBD2 | TRBV5-6 | ASSLGPSGSRYEQY
TRBJ2-1 | TRBD1 | TRBV19 | ASSIEGQGYNEQF
TRBJ2-7 | TRBD1 | TRBV11-1 | ASSLAGTATYEQY
TRBJ1-5 | TRBD1 | TRBV10-3 | AISEAGGGQPQH
TRBJ1-4 | TRBD1 | TRBV5-6 | ASSSGQVYTNEKLF
TRBJ1-4 | TRBD1 | TRBV2 | ASSRQTGTNEKLF
TRBJ1-2 | TRBD1 | TRBV5-8 | ASSRDRVGYT
TRBJ1-2 | - | TRBV7-2 | ASSLFGDGYT
TRBJ2-7 | TRBD2 | TRBV6-5 | ASSYSASGTYEQY
TRBJ1-1 | - | TRBV25-1 | ASSEEQEFWGTEAF
TRBJ2-1 | TRBD2 | TRBV7-9 | ASSLALAGPYNEQF
TRBJ1-3 | - | TRBV10-3 | AIMGRRTDPNHTIY
TRBJ1-3 | - | TRBV28 | ASSSRGSGNTIY
TRBJ2-2 | - | TRBV5-1 | ASSLEAGELF